This record concerns one TCR beta chain sequence. CDR1 is MDHEN and CDR2 is SYDVKM in the germline V gene. CDR3 length equals 15 residues. The V segment lost 3 bases and the J segment 2 bases; nucleotides outside the gene matches: 3. Only in-frame clones appear in the TCRdb table, and some are missing; sequencing was by immunoSEQ multiplex PCR. The profile shows 200,000 to 250,000 clones, approximately 81% of them singletons. These data come from a study of blood T cell repertoires in COVID-19. The chain links TRBV28 to TRBJ2-5, with 10 bases aligning to TRBD2. Sequenced material: peripheral blood. The receptor's source is a man aged 25 to 40 with active or convalescent COVID-19. The CDR3 DNA sequence: TGTGCCAGCAGTTTCCGGACTAGCGGACAAGAGACCCAGTACTTC. It encodes CASSFRTSGQETQYF.